Each of the 21 T cell receptor beta chains below was sequenced from the same sample in a study of identical twins. From the 5' RACE reads, TCRdb called clonotypes with MiXCR, one entry per CDR3 protein. Of approximately 250,000 distinct CDR3 sequences in the sample, approximately 5.9% are singletons; the top ten hold more than 12%. This sample also appeared in a second study, on T cells expressing NK-cell markers.

Sequencing was performed on CD8+ T cells sorted from blood. The origin of the receptors is a woman aged 18-35 years in good health.

This clonotype has more than one count but fewer than ten. The V gene is TRBV7-9, the J gene TRBJ2-7; 9 bases align to TRBD1. CDR1 and CDR2 from the germline V gene are SEHNR and FQNEAQ (reference sequence). The CDR3 consists of 16 residues. V shed 4 bases, J shed 6 bases, and the junction held 13 bases outside the gene matches. CDR3 nucleotides: TGTGCCAGCAGCTCCGTAGCGGACAGGGGCCACCGCGAGCAGTACTTC. It specifies CASSSVADRGHREQYF.

This clonotype was seen more than once but under ten times. The V and J genes are TRBV6-1 and TRBJ2-2; 10 nucleotides align to TRBD1. After removal of 3 bases from V and 11 bases from J, the junction contained 12 bases not matched to a gene. This CDR3 is built from 16 residues. Germline CDR1 is MNHNS and CDR2 is SASEGT. CDR3 DNA: TGTGCCAGCAGTGACCCTCGACAGGGGGCCCCCCTCGAGCTGTTTTTT. Its translation: CASSDPRQGAPLELFF.

At least ten counts were recorded for this clonotype. The chain joins TRBV27 to TRBJ2-7, with a weak D call TRBD1 (6 bases). The CDR3 spans 13 residues. The V end lost 5 bases, the J end lost 5 bases, and 13 bases lay between the germline ends. From germline, CDR1 is MNHEY and CDR2 SMNVEV (reference sequence). CDR3 coding DNA: TGTGCCAGCAGTACGACAGGTTATAACGAGCAGTACTTC. It specifies CASSTTGYNEQYF.

This clonotype was counted many times. The chain recombines TRBV3-1 with TRBJ2-7; D unresolved. The CDR3 has 13 amino acids. Germline V gene data show CDR1 as LGHDT and CDR2 as YNNKEL (reference sequence). The V end lost 1 base, the J end lost 2 bases, and 6 bases lay between the germline ends. CDR3 loop: CASSQVATYEQYF. CDR3 nucleotides: TGTGCCAGCAGCCAAGTGGCCACCTACGAGCAGTACTTC.

This clonotype was detected only a few times. The V call is TRBV29-1, the J call TRBJ2-1; D may be TRBD1 (6 bases). V lost 3 bases and J 8 bases, leaving 17 bases between the germline ends. CDR1 is SQVTM, CDR2 ANQGSEA, per germline. The length of the CDR3 is 14 residues. This CDR3 reads CSVEGARTGHEQFF. CDR3 in DNA: TGCAGCGTTGAGGGGGCGCGGACGGGCCATGAGCAGTTCTTC.

This clonotype was picked up a small number of times. The gene calls are TRBV15 and TRBJ2-2; the D is unclear. Trimming left V 9 bases short and J 6 bases short, with 8 bases between. CDR3 size: 11 residues. Germline V gives CDR1 LNHNV, CDR2 YYDKDF (reference sequence). The chain's CDR3 is CATGRSGELFF. In DNA, the CDR3 is TGTGCCACGGGAAGGTCCGGGGAGCTGTTTTTT.

The DNA of the CDR3 is TGTGCCAGCAGCTGGCCCAGGGGCATTGACACAGATACGCAGTATTTT. It yields the protein CASSWPRGIDTDTQYF. V usage is TRBV5-5 and J usage is TRBJ2-3, with D possibly TRBD1 on 6 matching bases. This CDR3 has 16 residues. Per germline, CDR1 SGHKS and CDR2 YYEKEE (reference sequence). V lost 3 bases to trimming and J lost 2 bases, with 16 bases between them.

The CDR3 loop is CASSEGGQLSYEQYF. The CDR3 nucleotides read TGTGCCAGCAGCGAGGGGGGACAGCTATCCTACGAGCAGTACTTC. J is TRBJ2-7 and V is TRBV9; D might be TRBD1 (7 bases). The CDR3 is 15 residues long. Trimming stripped 3 bases from V and 1 base from J, with 14 bases between. From germline, CDR1 is SGDLS and CDR2 YYNGEE. Variable domain in full (rest from reference TRBV9 and TRBJ2-7): DSGVTQTPKHLITATGQRVTLRCSPRSGDLSVYWYQQSLDQGLQFLIQYYNGEERAKGNILERFSAQQFPDLHSELNLSSLELGDSALYFCASSEGGQLSYEQYFGPGTRLTVT.

This clonotype was counted ten times or more. The chain joins TRBV6-6 to TRBJ2-1; no firm D call. The CDR3 length is 13 residues. V shed 2 bases and J shed 3 bases, with 5 bases lying between them. Germline V gene lookup returns CDR1 MNHNY and CDR2 SVGAGI (reference sequence). CDR3 DNA sequence: TGTGCCAGCAGTTACGGAGACTACAATGAGCAGTTCTTC. Its translation is CASSYGDYNEQFF.

This clonotype was seen more than once but under ten times. The gene calls are TRBV11-2 and TRBJ2-1; 11 nucleotides line up with TRBD2. Germline CDR1 and CDR2: SGHAT and FQNNGV. The length of the CDR3 is 17 residues. The J segment lost 4 bases and the V segment lost 2 bases, leaving 7 bases of the junction unmatched. Written as DNA, the CDR3 is TGTGCCAGCAGCTTATCTCAGGGACTAGCGGTTTACAATGAGCAGTTCTTC. Amino acid sequence: CASSLSQGLAVYNEQFF.

This clonotype was found a few times. V and J are TRBV9 and TRBJ2-7; TRBD1 matches 7 bases. The CDR3 consists of 16 residues. The V gene's germline CDR1 is SGDLS and CDR2 YYNGEE. Trimming took 4 bases from V and 7 from J; bases not matched to a gene: 17. In DNA, the CDR3 is TGTGCCAGCAGCCCCAAGATCGACGTACCCAGGGGGGAGCAGTACTTC. Translating gives CASSPKIDVPRGEQYF.

At least ten counts were recorded for this clonotype. V is TRBV7-9 and J is TRBJ1-1, with D possibly TRBD1 on 5 matching bases. Germline CDR1 reads SEHNR; CDR2 reads FQNEAQ (reference sequence). V lost 3 bases and J 0 bases, leaving 8 bases between the germline ends. This CDR3 spans 14 amino acids. CDR3 nucleotide sequence: TGTGCCAGCAGCTTCGGCAGGGTGAACACTGAAGCTTTCTTT. Protein: CASSFGRVNTEAFF.

This sequence joins TRBV9 and TRBJ1-5, with 7 positions matching TRBD1. Germline V lookup: CDR1 SGDLS, CDR2 YYNGEE. V lost 3 bases and J lost 1; bases outside the gene matches: 4. The CDR3 runs to 15 residues. CDR3 sequence (DNA): TGTGCCAGCAGCGGAGGGACAGCGAGCAATCAGCCCCAGCATTTT. It specifies CASSGGTASNQPQHF.

V is TRBV4-1 and J is TRBJ2-7, with a weak D call TRBD2 (5 bases). The CDR3 has 13 residues. Trimming stripped 1 base from V and 2 bases from J, with 6 bases between. Germline V gene lookup returns CDR1 MGHRA and CDR2 YSYEKL. For the CDR3, the DNA is TGCGCCAGCAGCCAAGTCGGGACCTACGAGCAGTACTTC. This gives the protein CASSQVGTYEQYF.

V usage is TRBV9 and J usage is TRBJ2-5, with a tentative D call TRBD2 (7 bases). The length of the CDR3 is 14 residues. The V end lost 3 bases, the J end lost 5 bases, and 14 bases lay between the germline ends. Germline lookup yields CDR1 SGDLS and CDR2 YYNGEE. This CDR3 is CASSDGGQLETQYF. DNA of the CDR3: TGTGCCAGCAGCGACGGGGGGCAATTGGAGACCCAGTACTTC.

This clonotype turned up a few times. The CDR3 DNA reads TGCGCCAGCAGCACCGCTCGCGGGGGCTACAATGAGCAGTTCTTC. Translation: CASSTARGGYNEQFF. V and J are TRBV5-1 and TRBJ2-1, with 7 bases fitting TRBD2. Germline V gene sequence: CDR1 SGHRS, CDR2 YFSETQ. The CDR3 totals 15 residues. The junction had 7 bases not matched to a gene; V was cut back by 4 bases and J by 3 bases.

This clonotype has just a few counts. The chain employs TRBV9 and TRBJ2-6; D is unclear. Germline V lookup: CDR1 SGDLS, CDR2 YYNGEE. The CDR3 totals 14 residues. The V gene lost 2 bases and the J gene lost 1 base, with 4 bases spanning the gap. The CDR3 bases are TGTGCCAGCAGCGTGACGTCTGGGGCCAACGTCCTGACTTTC. Its translation: CASSVTSGANVLTF.

This clonotype turned up a few times. This chain links TRBV6-5 with TRBJ2-1; D is ambiguous. There are 14 residues in the CDR3. Germline V gene lookup returns CDR1 MNHEY and CDR2 SVGAGI. The V end was cut by 2 bases, the J end by 1 base, with 6 bases between. The CDR3 region has the DNA TGTGCCAGCAGTTACGGGCTATCCTACAATGAGCAGTTCTTC. Translation: CASSYGLSYNEQFF.

This rearrangement joins TRBV10-3 to TRBJ1-1, with TRBD1 identical over 9 bases. V lost 0 bases to trimming and J lost 7 bases; unmatched junction nucleotides: 3. This CDR3 contains 14 residues. CDR1 and CDR2 (germline): ENHRY, SYGVKD. The CDR3 DNA sequence: TGTGCCATCAGTGAGTCGGGGACAGGGTATGAAGCTTTCTTT. Translated, it gives CAISESGTGYEAFF.

The chain combines TRBV7-9 with TRBJ2-7; unclear D gene. V was pared by 0 bases and J by 2 bases, with 8 bases between. The CDR3 is 14 amino acids. Germline lookup yields CDR1 SEHNR and CDR2 FQNEAQ (reference sequence). CDR3 region: CASSLAVRTYEQYF. The CDR3 DNA reads as TGTGCCAGCAGCTTAGCGGTCCGGACCTACGAGCAGTACTTC.

This clonotype was counted between two and nine times. The V gene is TRBV13, the J gene TRBJ2-1, with D uncertain. The CDR3 loop spans 13 amino acids. Trimming took off 5 bases at V and 2 bases at J, with 7 bases between the two ends. Germline V gene lookup returns CDR1 PRHDT and CDR2 FYEKMQ (reference sequence). DNA of the CDR3: TGTGCCAGCAGCCCGTCGCCCTACAATGAGCAGTTCTTC. It codes for CASSPSPYNEQFF. Filled out from reference TRBV13 and TRBJ2-1, the complete variable domain reads AAGVIQSPRHLIKEKRETATLKCYPIPRHDTVYWYQQGPGQDPQFLISFYEKMQSDKGSIPDRFSAQQFSDYHSELNMSSLELGDSALYFCASSPSPYNEQFFGPGTRLTVL.